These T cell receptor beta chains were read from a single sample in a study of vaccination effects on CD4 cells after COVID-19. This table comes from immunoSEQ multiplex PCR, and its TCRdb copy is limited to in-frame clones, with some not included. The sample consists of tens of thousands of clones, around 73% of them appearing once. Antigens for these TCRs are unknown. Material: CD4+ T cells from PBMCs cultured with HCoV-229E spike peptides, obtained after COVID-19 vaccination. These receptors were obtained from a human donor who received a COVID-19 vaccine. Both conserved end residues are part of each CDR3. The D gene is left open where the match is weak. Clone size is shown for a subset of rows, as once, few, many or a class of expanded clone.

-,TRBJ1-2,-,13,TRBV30,TGTGCCTGGAGCAACAGGGTTTACTATGGCTACACCTTC,CAWSNRVYYGYTF
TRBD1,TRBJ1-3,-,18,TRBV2,TGTGCCAGCATCACAGGGGACGGACAACCCACCGGTGGAAACACCATATATTTT,CASITGDGQPTGGNTIYF
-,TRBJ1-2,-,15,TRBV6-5,TGTGCCAGCAGTTACTCGAAATTCAGGGGATATGGCTACACCTTC,CASSYSKFRGYGYTF
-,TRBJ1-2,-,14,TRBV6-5,TGTGCCAGCAGCAGACAGGACGTTTCCTATGGCTACACCTTC,CASSRQDVSYGYTF
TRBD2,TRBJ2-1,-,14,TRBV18,TGTGCCAGCTCACTTGGACTAGCGGGCGATGAGCAGTTCTTC,CASSLGLAGDEQFF
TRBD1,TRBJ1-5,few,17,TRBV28,TGTGCCAGCAGTTCGGGACAGGGGGTACGAAGCAATCAGCCCCAGCATTTT,CASSSGQGVRSNQPQHF
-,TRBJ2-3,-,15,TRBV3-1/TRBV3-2,TGTGCCAGCAGCCAAGAACAGGGTCGCGGGGATACGCAGTATTTT,CASSQEQGRGDTQYF
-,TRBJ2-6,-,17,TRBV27,TGTGCCAGCACTCGGGACATCCGAGAATCTGGGGCCAACGTCCTGACTTTC,CASTRDIRESGANVLTF
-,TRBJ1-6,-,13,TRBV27,TGTGCCAGCACCACCAGTAGGAATTCACCCCTCCACTTT,CASTTSRNSPLHF
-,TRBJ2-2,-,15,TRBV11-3,TGTGCCAGCAGCTTAATGGGATCGAACACCGGGGAGCTGTTTTTT,CASSLMGSNTGELFF
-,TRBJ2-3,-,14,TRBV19,TGTGCCAGTAGGATGGCTAGCGGCACAGATACGCAGTATTTT,CASRMASGTDTQYF
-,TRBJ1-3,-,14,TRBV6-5,TGTGCCAGCACAAGGGCAGCCTCTGGAAACACCATATATTTT,CASTRAASGNTIYF
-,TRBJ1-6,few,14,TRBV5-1,TGCGCCAGCAGCCCGGACGAACAGAATTCACCCCTCCACTTT,CASSPDEQNSPLHF
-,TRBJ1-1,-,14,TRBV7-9,TGTGCCAGCAGCTTTTCCCAGATGAACACTGAAGCTTTCTTT,CASSFSQMNTEAFF
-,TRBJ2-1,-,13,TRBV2,TGTGCCAGCAGTGAAGTGACGGTCAATGAGCAGTTCTTC,CASSEVTVNEQFF
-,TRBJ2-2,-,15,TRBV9,TGTGCCAGCAGCGTAGTTGGGGGGCCGGGCGGGGAGCTGTTTTTT,CASSVVGGPGGELFF
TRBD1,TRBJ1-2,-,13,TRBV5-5,TGTGCCAGCAGCCTTGACAGGGAATATGGCTACACCTTC,CASSLDREYGYTF
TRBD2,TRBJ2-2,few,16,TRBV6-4,TGTGCCAGCAGTCGAGCTGGACTAGCAGGCACCGGGGAGCTGTTTTTT,CASSRAGLAGTGELFF
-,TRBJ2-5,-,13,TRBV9,TGTGCCAGCAGCGTAGTAGGAAGGGGGACCCAGTACTTC,CASSVVGRGTQYF
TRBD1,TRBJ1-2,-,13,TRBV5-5,TGTGCCAGCAGCTTGAGACAGGGTGTTGGCTACACCTTC,CASSLRQGVGYTF
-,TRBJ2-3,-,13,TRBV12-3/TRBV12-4,TGTGCCAGCAGGGGAGCGGGTACAGATACGCAGTATTTT,CASRGAGTDTQYF
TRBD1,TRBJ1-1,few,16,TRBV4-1,TGCGCCAGCAGCCACGTTGGGACAGGGGGAGGCACTGAAGCTTTCTTT,CASSHVGTGGGTEAFF
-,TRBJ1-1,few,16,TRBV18,TGTGCCAGCTCACCTGCGGCGGCCGGGTATGACACTGAAGCTTTCTTT,CASSPAAAGYDTEAFF
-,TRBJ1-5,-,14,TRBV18,TGTGCCAGCTCACCCGGGACATCGACCCAGCCCCAGCATTTT,CASSPGTSTQPQHF
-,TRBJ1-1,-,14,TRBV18,TGTGCCAGCTCACGCGACAGATCGAACACTGAAGCTTTCTTT,CASSRDRSNTEAFF
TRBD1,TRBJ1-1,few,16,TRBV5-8,TGTGCCAGCAGCTTGGCGGTTGCCGGGACAGCATATGAAGCTTTCTTT,CASSLAVAGTAYEAFF
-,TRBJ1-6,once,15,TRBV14,TGTGCCAGCAGCCAAGTCTTCAGGGGTAATTCACCCCTCCACTTT,CASSQVFRGNSPLHF
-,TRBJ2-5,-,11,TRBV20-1,TGCAGTGCTCTTGGACCCGAGACCCAGTACTTC,CSALGPETQYF
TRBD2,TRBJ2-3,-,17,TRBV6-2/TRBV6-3,TGTGCCAGCAGTGGTCCCCCCGGGGGGAGGAGCACAGATACGCAGTATTTT,CASSGPPGGRSTDTQYF
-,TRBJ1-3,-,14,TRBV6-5,TGTGCCAGCAGCAGAACAGGCTCTGGAAACACCATATATTTT,CASSRTGSGNTIYF
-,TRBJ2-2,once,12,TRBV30,TGTGCCCGCAGTTGGAGGAACGGGGAGCTGTTTTTT,CARSWRNGELFF
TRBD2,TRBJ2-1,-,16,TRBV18,TGTGCCAGCTTCCAGCCCGGGACTAAGTCCTACAATGAGCAGTTCTTC,CASFQPGTKSYNEQFF
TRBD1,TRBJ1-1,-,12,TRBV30,TGTGCCTTCCGGGACAGGGGCACTGAAGCTTTCTTT,CAFRDRGTEAFF
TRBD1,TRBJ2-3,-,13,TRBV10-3,TGTGCCATCAGACCGGACAGGGATGATACGCAGTATTTT,CAIRPDRDDTQYF
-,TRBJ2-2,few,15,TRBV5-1,TGCGCCAGCAGCCAGGTTCCATCGGGGTCCGGGGAGCTGTTTTTT,CASSQVPSGSGELFF
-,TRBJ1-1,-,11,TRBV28,TGTGCCAGCAGTTTAAACGAGGAAGCTTTCTTT,CASSLNEEAFF
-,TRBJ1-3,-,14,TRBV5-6,TGTGCCAGCACCTTGGGGGGTACTGGAAACACCATATATTTT,CASTLGGTGNTIYF
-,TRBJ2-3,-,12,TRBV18,TGTGCCAGCTCAGCCTATACAGATACGCAGTATTTT,CASSAYTDTQYF
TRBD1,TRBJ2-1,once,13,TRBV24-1,TGTGCCACCGGGACAGACTCCTACAATGAGCAGTTCTTC,CATGTDSYNEQFF
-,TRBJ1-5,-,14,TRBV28,TGTGCCAGCAGGAGGGGCGGCGGCAATCAGCCCCAGCATTTT,CASRRGGGNQPQHF